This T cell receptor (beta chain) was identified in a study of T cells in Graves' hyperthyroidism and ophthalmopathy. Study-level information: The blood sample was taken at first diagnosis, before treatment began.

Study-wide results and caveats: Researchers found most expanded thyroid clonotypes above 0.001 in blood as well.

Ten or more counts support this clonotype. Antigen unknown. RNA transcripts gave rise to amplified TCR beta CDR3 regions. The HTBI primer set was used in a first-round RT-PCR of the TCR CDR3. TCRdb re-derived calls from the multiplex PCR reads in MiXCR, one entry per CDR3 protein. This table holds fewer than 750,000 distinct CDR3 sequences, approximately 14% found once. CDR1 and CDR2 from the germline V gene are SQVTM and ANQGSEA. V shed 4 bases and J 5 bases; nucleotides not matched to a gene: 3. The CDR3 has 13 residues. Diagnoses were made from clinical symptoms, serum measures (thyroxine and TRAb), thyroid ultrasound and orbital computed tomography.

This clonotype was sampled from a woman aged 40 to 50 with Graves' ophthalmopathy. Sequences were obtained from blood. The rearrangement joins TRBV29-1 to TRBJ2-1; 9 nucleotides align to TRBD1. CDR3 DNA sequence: TGCAGCGTTGGGACAGGGGCCAACAATGAGCAGTTCTTC. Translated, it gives CSVGTGANNEQFF.